The 21 T cell receptor beta chains presented below share a single source sample, sequenced in a study of blood T cell repertoires in COVID-19. The method was immunoSEQ multiplex PCR; TCRdb's version includes in-frame clones alone and lacks a portion of them. The data hold about 110,000 clones, with about 70% observed a single time. The sequenced material came from peripheral blood. The receptor set was obtained from a human donor with acute or convalescent COVID-19. The donor label of this sample is uncertain.

This chain uses TRBV5-1 with TRBJ2-3, with 14 bases matching TRBD2. Trimming cost V 2 bases and J 0 bases; bases outside gene matches: 2. Germline values: CDR1 SGHRS, CDR2 YFSETQ. This CDR3 is built from 17 residues. The CDR3 sequence is CASSLGLAGGSTDTQYF. For the CDR3, the DNA is TGCGCCAGCAGCTTAGGACTAGCGGGGGGAAGCACAGATACGCAGTATTTT.

This chain links TRBV3-1 (or the pseudogene TRBV3-2) with TRBJ2-2; weak D call: TRBD2 (6 bases). The ends were cut back, 11 bases at V and 1 base at J, with 8 bases in the middle. CDR1 and CDR2 from the germline V gene are LGHDT and YNNKEL (reference sequence). The CDR3 has 12 amino acids. The CDR3: CAGAGNTGELFF. CDR3 bases: TGTGCCGGAGCGGGGAACACCGGGGAGCTGTTTTTT.

The chain is built from TRBV5-4 and TRBJ1-6, with 10 bases fitting TRBD1. The CDR3 is made up of 14 amino acids. Trimming removed 4 bases from V and 13 bases from J; junction bases left unmatched: 8. CDR1 SGHNT and CDR2 YYREEE come from the germline V gene (reference sequence). The CDR3 here is CASSQTGGPAPLHF. The CDR3 coding sequence is TGTGCCAGCAGCCAGACAGGGGGCCCGGCGCCCCTCCACTTT.

This chain joins TRBV11-3 and TRBJ2-2, with 7 nucleotides matching TRBD1. The V segment lost 1 base and the J segment 6 bases; nucleotides outside the gene matches: 5. The CDR3 spans 15 residues. CDR1 and CDR2 (germline): SGHNT, YENEEA. This chain's CDR3 is CASSLGTGAAGELFF. The CDR3 DNA is TGTGCCAGCAGCTTAGGAACAGGGGCGGCCGGGGAGCTGTTTTTT.

By share, this clone counts as medium-sized. CDR3 nucleotide sequence: TGTGCCAGCAGCTTGTCGGATACTAGGGACTATGGCTACACCTTC. It yields the protein CASSLSDTRDYGYTF. The rearrangement links TRBV5-5 to TRBJ1-2; D not certain. Per germline, CDR1 SGHKS and CDR2 YYEKEE (reference sequence). Trimming pared 1 base from V and 3 bases from J, leaving 13 bases between. This CDR3 spans 15 amino acids.

This sequence joins TRBV5-6 and TRBJ1-1, with TRBD1 matching 7 bases. Germline V CDR1 and CDR2: SGHDT, YYEEEE. The trim removed 2 bases at V and 4 bases at J, leaving 14 bases unmatched. The CDR3 has 17 amino acids. CDR3 sequence: CASSFIAPRQGPTEAFF. CDR3 bases: TGTGCCAGCAGCTTTATTGCTCCGCGACAGGGACCCACTGAAGCTTTCTTT.

The chain links TRBV6-5 to TRBJ2-7; 7 bases are shared with TRBD1. Germline V gene lookup returns CDR1 MNHEY and CDR2 SVGAGI. The CDR3 runs 13 residues. Losses at the gene ends were 7 bases for V and 1 base for J; bases not matched to a gene: 4. The CDR3 sequence is CASKRQGSYEQYV. CDR3 bases: TGTGCCAGCAAGCGACAGGGATCCTACGAGCAGTACGTC.

The V call is TRBV4-1, the J call TRBJ1-4, with TRBD1 as a possible D gene (5 bases). The CDR3 contains 14 residues. CDR1 is MGHRA, CDR2 YSYEKL, per germline. V was trimmed by 1 base and J by 7 bases, leaving 10 bases between them. The CDR3 loop is CASSQGRGSEKLFF. The CDR3 DNA is TGCGCCAGCAGCCAAGGTCGGGGGAGTGAAAAACTGTTTTTT.

This sequence joins TRBV23-1 and TRBJ2-7; 9 bases are a match to TRBD1. TRBV23-1 qualifies as an ORF whose function is uncertain. The CDR3 totals 19 residues. Trimming removed 0 bases from V and 4 bases from J; junction bases left unmatched: 16. The CDR3 DNA reads as TGCGCCAGCAGTCAATCGTCCTTATTAAGGGACAGGGATTTTTACGAGCAGTACGTC. This codes for CASSQSSLLRDRDFYEQYV.

This clone was detected only a few times. The V call is TRBV21-1, the J call TRBJ1-4; the D segment call TRBD1 is taken from the table without a DNA check. TRBV21-1 is termed a pseudogene. The CDR3 sequence is 16 residues long. The CDR3 sequence: CASTNRGEEANEKLFF. DNA for the CDR3: TGTGCCAGCACAAACAGGGGGGAAGAAGCTAATGAAAAACTGTTTTTT.

V usage is TRBV21-1 and J usage is TRBJ2-4; the table gives TRBD1 as D, unverified against the DNA. TRBV21-1 is a pseudogene. This CDR3 comprises 16 residues. CDR3 sequence: CASSMGPSGAKNIQYF. The DNA for the CDR3 is TGTGCCAGCAGCATGGGGCCCTCCGGGGCCAAAAACATTCAGTACTTC.

This chain connects TRBV6-5 to TRBJ1-5, with 7 bases matching TRBD1. The germline gives CDR1 MNHEY, CDR2 SVGAGI. The CDR3 covers 13 residues. V was clipped by 6 bases and J by 3 bases; unmatched bases: 2. CDR3 residues: CASRGQINQPQHF. DNA of the CDR3: TGTGCCAGCAGGGGACAGATCAATCAGCCCCAGCATTTT.

The chain carries TRBV11-2 and TRBJ1-3; possibly TRBD1 for D (6 bases). The length of the CDR3 is 16 residues. Trimming took off 5 bases at V and 2 bases at J, with 16 bases between the two ends. Germline V lookup: CDR1 SGHAT, CDR2 FQNNGV. This CDR3 is CASSPQGRGAGNTIYF. The CDR3 DNA follows: TGTGCCAGCAGCCCCCAAGGCAGGGGCGCTGGAAACACCATATATTTT.

The chain recombines TRBV19 with TRBJ1-4; no clear D gene. V lost 5 bases, J lost 7 bases, and 11 bases lay in between. The CDR3 totals 13 residues. CDR1 and CDR2 from the germline V gene are LNHDA and SQIVND (reference sequence). CDR3 sequence reads: CASSPTRGEKLFF. CDR3 DNA sequence: TGTGCCAGTAGTCCCACCCGCGGTGAAAAACTGTTTTTT.

The J gene is TRBJ2-3, the V gene TRBV3-1 (or the pseudogene TRBV3-2), with 8 bases that match TRBD1. Germline V CDR1 and CDR2: LGHDT, YNNKEL (reference sequence). This CDR3 has 15 residues. V lost 1 base, J lost 5 bases, and 5 bases stayed unmatched. CDR3 sequence reads: CASSQGQGNGDTQYF. CDR3 sequence (DNA): TGTGCCAGCAGCCAAGGACAGGGGAACGGAGATACGCAGTATTTT.

The chain couples TRBV5-1 to TRBJ2-4; TRBD1 matches 10 bases. The V and J ends lost 2 bases and 3 bases, in that order; junction bases with no gene match: 11. From germline, CDR1 is SGHRS and CDR2 YFSETQ. The CDR3 loop spans 18 amino acids. CDR3 region: CASSFATGGPIDKNIQYF. The CDR3 DNA reads as TGCGCCAGCAGCTTTGCGACAGGGGGCCCGATAGACAAAAACATTCAGTACTTC.

V usage is TRBV3-1 (or the pseudogene TRBV3-2) and J usage is TRBJ2-5, with a possible D match to TRBD2 (5 bases). The V end lost 1 base, the J end lost 5 bases, and 8 bases lay between the germline ends. CDR1 is LGHDT, CDR2 YNNKEL, per germline (reference sequence). The CDR3 covers 13 residues. The DNA of the CDR3 is TGTGCCAGCAGCCAAGCGGCGGGCGAGACCCAGTACTTC. Protein sequence: CASSQAAGETQYF.

V and J are TRBV5-1 and TRBJ1-5, with 8 bases fitting TRBD1. With 7 bases clipped from V and 2 bases from J, the junction kept 8 bases outside the gene matches. Germline CDR1 and CDR2: SGHRS and YFSETQ. The CDR3 consists of 15 residues. The CDR3, as DNA: TGCGCCAGCTCCGCTTCAGGGGGCGGCAATCAGCCCCAGCATTTT. Translating it yields CASSASGGGNQPQHF.

This chain links TRBV21-1 with TRBJ2-7; TRBD1 reflects the table's D call only, with no check against the DNA. TRBV21-1 is marked as a pseudogene. The CDR3 runs 16 residues. This CDR3 reads CASSKEGQGDFYEQYV. As DNA, the CDR3 is TGTGCCAGCAGCAAGGAAGGACAGGGTGATTTCTACGAGCAGTACGTC.

The chain has TRBV3-1 (or the pseudogene TRBV3-2) and TRBJ2-3; D not certain. The CDR3 is 14 residues long. Germline values: CDR1 LGHDT, CDR2 YNNKEL (reference sequence). The V gene lost 1 base and the J gene lost 0 bases, with 5 bases spanning the gap. CDR3 coding DNA: TGTGCCAGCAGCCAAGTGTATAGCACAGATACGCAGTATTTT. Translated, it gives CASSQVYSTDTQYF.

This clone was counted only a few times. The chain is built from TRBV3-1 (or the pseudogene TRBV3-2) and TRBJ2-1, with 10 bases lining up with TRBD2. V was pared by 5 bases and J by 5 bases, with 15 bases of the junction left unmatched. Germline V gene data show CDR1 as LGHDT and CDR2 as YNNKEL (reference sequence). This CDR3 is 18 amino acids long. In nucleotides, the CDR3 is TGTGCCAGCAGCTCTCTGTCGGTAGCGGGGGGCGCCAACAATGAGCAGTTCTTC. Translating gives CASSSLSVAGGANNEQFF.